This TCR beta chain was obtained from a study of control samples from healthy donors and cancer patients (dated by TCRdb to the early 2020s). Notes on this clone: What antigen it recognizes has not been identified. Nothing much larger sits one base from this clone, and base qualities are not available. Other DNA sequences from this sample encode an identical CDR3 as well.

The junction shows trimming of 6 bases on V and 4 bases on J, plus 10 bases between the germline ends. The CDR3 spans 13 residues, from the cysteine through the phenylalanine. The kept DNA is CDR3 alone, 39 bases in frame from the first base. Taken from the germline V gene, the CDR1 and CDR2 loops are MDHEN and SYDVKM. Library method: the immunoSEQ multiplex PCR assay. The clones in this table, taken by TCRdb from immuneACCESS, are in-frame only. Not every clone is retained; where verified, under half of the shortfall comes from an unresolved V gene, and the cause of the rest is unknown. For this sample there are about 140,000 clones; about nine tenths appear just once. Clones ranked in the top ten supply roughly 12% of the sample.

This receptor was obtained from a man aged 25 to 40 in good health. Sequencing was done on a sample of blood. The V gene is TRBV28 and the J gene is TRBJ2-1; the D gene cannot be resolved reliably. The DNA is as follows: TGTGCCAGCAGCCCCCTAGGGTACAATGAGCAGTTCTTC. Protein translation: CASSPLGYNEQFF.